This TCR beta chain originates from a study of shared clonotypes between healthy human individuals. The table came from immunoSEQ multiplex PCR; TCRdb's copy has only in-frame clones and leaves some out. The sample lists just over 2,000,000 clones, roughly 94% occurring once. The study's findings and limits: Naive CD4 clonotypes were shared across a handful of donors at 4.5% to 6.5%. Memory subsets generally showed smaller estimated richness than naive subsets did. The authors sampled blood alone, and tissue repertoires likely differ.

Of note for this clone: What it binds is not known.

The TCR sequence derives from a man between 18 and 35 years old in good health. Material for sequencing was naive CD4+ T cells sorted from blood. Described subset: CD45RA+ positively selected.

CDR3 loop: CASSYATSYEQYF. The CDR3 nucleotides read TGTGCCAGCAGTTACGCAACGTCCTACGAGCAGTACTTC. The V gene is TRBV6-5, the J gene TRBJ2-7; the D is unclear. Germline CDR1 reads MNHEY; CDR2 reads SVGAGI. V lost 2 bases to trimming and J lost 1 base, with 6 bases between them. The CDR3 totals 13 residues.